A selection of T cell receptor beta chains follows, all from one sample in a study of read filtering for tumor transcriptome and immune sequencing. One entry per CDR3 protein, called by TCRdb with MiXCR from the reads. The table has approximately 62,000 distinct CDR3 sequences, approximately 18% seen once. The sample consisted of a population of CD138-negative cells sorted from bone marrow. These receptors were obtained from a donor at least 40 years old with multiple myeloma. Each CDR3 is given with its conserved first and last residue. Each record gives: D gene, V gene, clone size, J gene, CDR3 length, CDR3 protein, CDR3 DNA. D genes are given only for firm matches. The listing skips clone size in some rows; elsewhere it reads once, few, many or a size class.

d_call: TRBD1; v_call: TRBV5-1; clone_size: many; j_call: TRBJ2-5; cdr3_length: 14; cdr3_aa: CASSLGQAQETQYF; cdr3_nt: TGTGCCAGCAGCCTGGGACAGGCCCAAGAGACCCAGTACTTC
d_call: TRBD2; v_call: TRBV19; clone_size: NA; j_call: TRBJ2-4; cdr3_length: 16; cdr3_aa: CASSQQAGGAGNIQYF; cdr3_nt: TGTGCCAGTAGTCAGCAAGCGGGGGGTGCCGGAAACATTCAGTACTTC
d_call: TRBD2; v_call: TRBV7-9; clone_size: many; j_call: TRBJ2-7; cdr3_length: 16; cdr3_aa: CASSLVAGFSPYEQYF; cdr3_nt: TGTGCCAGCAGCTTAGTAGCGGGTTTTTCCCCCTACGAGCAGTACTTC
d_call: NA; v_call: TRBV6-5; clone_size: many; j_call: TRBJ2-7; cdr3_length: 13; cdr3_aa: CASSSGGPYEQYF; cdr3_nt: TGTGCCAGCAGTTCCGGGGGCCCCTACGAGCAGTACTTC
d_call: TRBD1; v_call: TRBV6-1; clone_size: few; j_call: TRBJ2-4; cdr3_length: 14; cdr3_aa: CASSWGQGEDIQYF; cdr3_nt: TGTGCCAGCAGTTGGGGACAGGGTGAGGACATTCAGTACTTC
d_call: NA; v_call: TRBV7-2; clone_size: medium-sized; j_call: TRBJ2-1; cdr3_length: 13; cdr3_aa: CASSKPETFEQFF; cdr3_nt: TGTGCCAGCAGCAAGCCCGAAACATTTGAGCAGTTCTTC
d_call: TRBD2; v_call: TRBV6-5; clone_size: many; j_call: TRBJ2-1; cdr3_length: 14; cdr3_aa: CASKRGALYNEQFF; cdr3_nt: TGTGCCAGCAAGCGGGGGGCCTTATACAATGAGCAGTTCTTC
d_call: TRBD2; v_call: TRBV18; clone_size: many; j_call: TRBJ2-7; cdr3_length: 18; cdr3_aa: CASSPRTALAGVPYEQYF; cdr3_nt: TGTGCCAGCTCACCACGGACTGCTCTAGCGGGAGTGCCCTACGAGCAGTACTTC
d_call: TRBD1; v_call: TRBV11-2; clone_size: many; j_call: TRBJ2-6; cdr3_length: 18; cdr3_aa: CASSLSYRGKTGANVLTF; cdr3_nt: TGTGCCAGCAGCTTAAGCTACAGGGGCAAAACTGGGGCCAACGTCCTGACTTTC
d_call: NA; v_call: TRBV29-1; clone_size: many; j_call: TRBJ2-1; cdr3_length: 14; cdr3_aa: CSVEVKDSYNEQFF; cdr3_nt: TGCAGCGTTGAAGTCAAGGACTCCTACAATGAGCAGTTCTTC
d_call: NA; v_call: TRBV20-1; clone_size: many; j_call: TRBJ1-1; cdr3_length: 12; cdr3_aa: CSAIKGSSEAFF; cdr3_nt: TGCAGTGCTATAAAGGGTTCAAGCGAAGCTTTCTTT
d_call: TRBD2; v_call: TRBV20-1; clone_size: many; j_call: TRBJ2-3; cdr3_length: 17; cdr3_aa: CSASRAGTSGSTDTQYF; cdr3_nt: TGCAGTGCTAGCCGGGCCGGGACTAGCGGGAGCACAGATACGCAGTATTTT
d_call: TRBD1; v_call: TRBV6-1; clone_size: many; j_call: TRBJ1-2; cdr3_length: 13; cdr3_aa: CASRDRGQNGYTF; cdr3_nt: TGTGCCAGCCGGGACAGGGGGCAAAACGGCTACACCTTC
d_call: TRBD1; v_call: TRBV5-1; clone_size: many; j_call: TRBJ1-1; cdr3_length: 16; cdr3_aa: CASSLELGQGAKVAFF; cdr3_nt: TGCGCCAGCAGCTTGGAGCTGGGGCAGGGGGCGAAGGTAGCTTTCTTT
d_call: NA; v_call: TRBV18; clone_size: few; j_call: TRBJ2-5; cdr3_length: 15; cdr3_aa: CASSPPGGGQETQYF; cdr3_nt: TGTGCCAGCTCACCACCGGGGGGAGGTCAAGAGACCCAGTACTTC
d_call: NA; v_call: TRBV2; clone_size: many; j_call: TRBJ1-1; cdr3_length: 14; cdr3_aa: CASSEVLMNTEAFF; cdr3_nt: TGTGCCAGCAGTGAGGTCCTCATGAACACTGAAGCTTTCTTT
d_call: NA; v_call: TRBV7-8; clone_size: many; j_call: TRBJ2-5; cdr3_length: 14; cdr3_aa: CASSKTGMGETQYF; cdr3_nt: TGTGCCAGCAGCAAAACAGGGATGGGAGAGACCCAGTACTTC
d_call: NA; v_call: TRBV21-1; clone_size: many; j_call: TRBJ1-1; cdr3_length: 13; cdr3_aa: CASSKARIPEAFF; cdr3_nt: TGTGCCAGCAGCAAAGCTAGAATCCCTGAAGCTTTCTTT
d_call: NA; v_call: TRBV7-9; clone_size: many; j_call: TRBJ1-2; cdr3_length: 14; cdr3_aa: CASSLTGGPYGYTF; cdr3_nt: TGTGCCAGCAGCTTGACCGGGGGCCCCTATGGCTACACCTTC
d_call: NA; v_call: TRBV12-3/TRBV12-4; clone_size: many; j_call: TRBJ2-5; cdr3_length: 13; cdr3_aa: CASSLGRRETQYF; cdr3_nt: TGTGCCAGCAGTTTGGGAAGACGGGAGACCCAGTACTTC
d_call: TRBD2; v_call: TRBV11-2; clone_size: NA; j_call: TRBJ2-3; cdr3_length: 16; cdr3_aa: CASSAILAGGPDTQYF; cdr3_nt: TGTGCCAGCAGCGCGATACTAGCGGGGGGGCCAGATACGCAGTATTTT
d_call: NA; v_call: TRBV28; clone_size: many; j_call: TRBJ1-1; cdr3_length: 15; cdr3_aa: CASIQRSGKGTEAFF; cdr3_nt: TGTGCCAGCATTCAGAGGTCCGGGAAAGGCACTGAAGCTTTCTTT
d_call: NA; v_call: TRBV6-5; clone_size: many; j_call: TRBJ1-1; cdr3_length: 13; cdr3_aa: CASSYLVNTEAFF; cdr3_nt: TGTGCCAGCAGTTACTTAGTAAACACTGAAGCTTTCTTT
d_call: TRBD1; v_call: TRBV30; clone_size: NA; j_call: TRBJ2-7; cdr3_length: 13; cdr3_aa: CAWTSGQTYEQYF; cdr3_nt: TGTGCCTGGACCTCGGGACAGACCTACGAGCAGTACTTC
d_call: NA; v_call: TRBV11-2; clone_size: many; j_call: TRBJ2-5; cdr3_length: 15; cdr3_aa: CASSLEEAYQETQYF; cdr3_nt: TGTGCCAGCAGCTTAGAAGAAGCATACCAAGAGACCCAGTACTTC
d_call: TRBD2; v_call: TRBV20-1; clone_size: NA; j_call: TRBJ2-3; cdr3_length: 15; cdr3_aa: CSAPTSGRYTDTQYF; cdr3_nt: TGCAGTGCTCCGACTAGCGGGAGGTACACAGATACGCAGTATTTT
d_call: NA; v_call: TRBV21-1; clone_size: many; j_call: TRBJ1-1; cdr3_length: 17; cdr3_aa: CASSKEGGRRGDTEAFF; cdr3_nt: TGTGCCAGCAGCAAAGAAGGTGGCAGGCGGGGGGACACTGAAGCTTTCTTT
d_call: TRBD2; v_call: TRBV29-1; clone_size: medium-sized; j_call: TRBJ2-1; cdr3_length: 13; cdr3_aa: CSVLSGGAYEQFF; cdr3_nt: TGCAGCGTTTTAAGCGGGGGGGCCTATGAGCAGTTCTTC
d_call: NA; v_call: TRBV9; clone_size: many; j_call: TRBJ2-3; cdr3_length: 19; cdr3_aa: CASSVGGGAEATSTDTQYF; cdr3_nt: TGTGCCAGCAGCGTAGGGGGTGGGGCGGAGGCGACTAGCACAGATACGCAGTATTTT
d_call: NA; v_call: TRBV28; clone_size: many; j_call: TRBJ1-1; cdr3_length: 12; cdr3_aa: CASHAPAREAFF; cdr3_nt: TGTGCCAGCCATGCCCCTGCCCGCGAAGCTTTCTTT
d_call: NA; v_call: TRBV7-9; clone_size: many; j_call: TRBJ2-7; cdr3_length: 15; cdr3_aa: CASSLASRSSYEQYF; cdr3_nt: TGTGCCAGCAGCTTAGCGAGCCGCAGCTCCTACGAGCAGTACTTC
d_call: TRBD2; v_call: TRBV24-1; clone_size: many; j_call: TRBJ2-2; cdr3_length: 17; cdr3_aa: CATSASSGSRGTGELFF; cdr3_nt: TGTGCCACCAGTGCCTCTAGCGGGAGTAGAGGTACCGGGGAGCTGTTTTTT
d_call: NA; v_call: TRBV20-1; clone_size: many; j_call: TRBJ2-7; cdr3_length: 13; cdr3_aa: CSARGFSSYEQYF; cdr3_nt: TGCAGTGCTAGGGGATTCAGCTCCTACGAGCAGTACTTC
d_call: TRBD1; v_call: TRBV5-1; clone_size: many; j_call: TRBJ1-1; cdr3_length: 17; cdr3_aa: CASSLGQVLGSGTEAFF; cdr3_nt: TGCGCCAGCAGCTTAGGACAGGTTCTTGGATCGGGCACTGAAGCTTTCTTT
d_call: TRBD2; v_call: TRBV20-1; clone_size: many; j_call: TRBJ2-7; cdr3_length: 19; cdr3_aa: CSATEKLAGGLRVSYEQYF; cdr3_nt: TGCAGTGCTACAGAGAAACTAGCGGGGGGGCTCAGGGTTTCCTACGAGCAGTACTTC
d_call: TRBD2; v_call: TRBV3-1; clone_size: NA; j_call: TRBJ2-3; cdr3_length: 15; cdr3_aa: CASSQAPAGGDAQYF; cdr3_nt: TGTGCCAGCAGCCAAGCTCCAGCGGGAGGAGATGCTCAGTATTTT
d_call: TRBD1; v_call: TRBV28; clone_size: NA; j_call: TRBJ1-5; cdr3_length: 16; cdr3_aa: CASSPLGTGGSQPQHF; cdr3_nt: TGTGCCAGCAGTCCCCTCGGGACAGGGGGCAGTCAGCCCCAGCATTTT
d_call: TRBD1; v_call: TRBV6-2/TRBV6-3; clone_size: many; j_call: TRBJ2-2; cdr3_length: 18; cdr3_aa: CASSSTPGQGGGTGELFF; cdr3_nt: TGTGCCAGCAGTTCAACGCCGGGACAGGGAGGTGGCACCGGGGAGCTGTTTTTT
d_call: NA; v_call: TRBV7-9; clone_size: few; j_call: TRBJ1-4; cdr3_length: 15; cdr3_aa: CASSPGTDQNEKLFF; cdr3_nt: TGTGCCAGCAGCCCAGGGACGGATCAAAATGAAAAACTGTTTTTT